One sample yielded the 27 T cell receptor beta chains listed below, sequenced in a study of cytomegalovirus exposure and HLA in healthy donors. The PCR employed 60 Vbeta primers together with 13 Jbeta primers. Profiling relied on immunoSEQ multiplex PCR, and the TCRdb table lists in-frame clones only, not all of them. This sample yields some 130,000 clones, of which approximately 78% are seen a single time; just over 8% belongs to the top ten. The sequenced material came from PBMCs. These receptors were obtained from a woman aged 45 to 65 in good health and CMV-seropositive.

This clone came up a few times. The chain couples TRBV28 to TRBJ1-5, with D unresolved. CDR1 MDHEN and CDR2 SYDVKM come from the germline V gene. The CDR3 length is 12 residues. Trimming pared 7 bases from V and 5 bases from J, leaving 9 bases between. The CDR3 loop is CASMLGDQPQHF. CDR3 sequence (DNA): TGTGCCAGCATGCTCGGGGATCAGCCCCAGCATTTT. Looking up the rest from reference TRBV28 and TRBJ1-5 gives the full variable domain: DVKVTQSSRYLVKRTGEKVFLECVQDMDHENMFWYRQDPGLGLRLIYFSYDVKMKEKGDIPEGYSVSREKKERFSLILESASTNQTSMYLCASMLGDQPQHFGDGTRLSIL.

The chain recombines TRBV6-4 with TRBJ2-3; TRBD2 is a possible D gene (6 bases). The CDR3 runs to 12 residues. CDR1 MRHNA and CDR2 SNTAGT come from the germline V gene. Trimming removed 6 bases at V and 10 bases at J, with 14 bases between. The CDR3 region is CASSVGGRAQYF. Here the CDR3 DNA reads TGTGCCAGCAGCGTGGGGGGTCGGGCGCAGTATTTT.

The V and J genes are TRBV4-3 and TRBJ1-3, with TRBD1 as a possible D gene (5 bases). Trimming left V 0 bases short and J 0 bases short, with 12 bases between. This CDR3 contains 17 residues. Per the germline V gene, CDR1 is LGHNA and CDR2 is YSLEER. The CDR3 DNA is TGCGCCAGCAGCCAAGAAGGGGTAGCTACCTCTGGAAACACCATATATTTT. Translation: CASSQEGVATSGNTIYF.

The CDR3 DNA sequence: TGTGCCATCAGTGAGGGACAGGGCCTTAGCTCCTACAATGAGCAGTTCTTC. This codes for CAISEGQGLSSYNEQFF. The chain couples TRBV10-3 to TRBJ2-1; 8 nucleotides agree with TRBD1. This CDR3 spans 17 amino acids. V lost 2 bases to trimming and J lost 0 bases; unmatched junction nucleotides: 6. CDR1 is ENHRY and CDR2 is SYGVKD in the germline V gene.

This clone turned up a few times. CDR3 amino acids: CASSVDSGTDTQYF. The CDR3 DNA sequence: TGTGCCAGCAGCGTAGATAGCGGGACAGATACGCAGTATTTT. This chain joins TRBV9 and TRBJ2-3; TRBD2 matches 7 bases. The junction had 1 base not matched to a gene; V was cut back by 0 bases and J by 3 bases. Germline V gene data show CDR1 as SGDLS and CDR2 as YYNGEE. The length of the CDR3 is 14 residues.

This rearrangement joins TRBV29-1 to TRBJ2-7, with 9 bases that match TRBD2. The CDR3 runs to 13 residues. Germline V gene data show CDR1 as SQVTM and CDR2 as ANQGSEA. V lost 5 bases to trimming and J lost 5 bases; unmatched junction nucleotides: 7. The CDR3 protein is CSVRSLAGNEQYF. The DNA of the CDR3 is TGCAGCGTTCGATCTCTAGCGGGGAACGAGCAGTACTTC.

The V and J genes are TRBV7-8 and TRBJ2-7; TRBD2 is a possible D gene (6 bases). Trimming cost V 6 bases and J 0 bases, with 15 bases left between them. The CDR3 totals 15 residues. Per germline, CDR1 SGHVS and CDR2 FQNEAQ. The CDR3 region is CASSYSGTGSYEQYF. The CDR3 DNA reads TGTGCCAGCAGTTATTCCGGGACTGGCTCCTACGAGCAGTACTTC. Full variable domain (remainder filled in from reference TRBV7-8 and TRBJ2-7): GAGVSQSPRYKVAKRGQDVALRCDPISGHVSLFWYQQALGQGPEFLTYFQNEAQLDKSGLPSDRFFAERPEGSVSTLKIQRTQQEDSAVYLCASSYSGTGSYEQYFGPGTRLTVT.

Note on this clone: The junction differs from germline at one of its ends, possibly a read error. CDR3 amino acids: CASSDLPGLADLF. The CDR3 DNA reads as TGTGCCAGCAGTGATCTACCGGGACTAGCGGACCTCTTC. This chain connects TRBV6-1 to TRBJ2-1, with 11 bases that match TRBD2. Looked up from germline, CDR1 is MNHNS and CDR2 is SASEGT. The CDR3 is made up of 13 amino acids.

This clone was counted once. V gene TRBV6-6 combines with J gene TRBJ1-1; no reliable D call. V was clipped by 0 bases and J by 5 bases, with 10 bases between them. CDR3 length equals 14 residues. Germline values: CDR1 MNHNY, CDR2 SVGAGI (reference sequence). In DNA form, the CDR3 reads TGTGCCAGCAGTTACTCGGAGGGAAGGACTGAAGCTTTCTTT. Translating gives CASSYSEGRTEAFF.

The chain is built from TRBV2 and TRBJ2-2, with D perhaps TRBD1 (5 bases). CDR3 length: 14 residues. Trimming left V 8 bases short and J 1 base short, with 11 bases between. Germline V gene data show CDR1 as SNHLY and CDR2 as FYNNEI. CDR3 sequence (DNA): TGTGCCAGCTCTCAGGGTTGGAACACCGGGGAGCTGTTTTTT. Its translation: CASSQGWNTGELFF.

This sequence joins TRBV19 and TRBJ1-2, with D tentatively TRBD1 (5 bases). The germline V and J ends were trimmed by 6 bases and 1 base, with 6 bases remaining between them. Per the germline V gene, CDR1 is LNHDA and CDR2 is SQIVND (reference sequence). The CDR3 spans 12 residues. The CDR3: CASRTVNYGYTF. In DNA, the CDR3 is TGTGCCAGTAGGACAGTTAACTATGGCTACACCTTC.

V gene TRBV2 combines with J gene TRBJ2-7; TRBD1 aligns across 7 bases. Trimming at V came to 5 bases and at J to 5 bases, leaving 15 bases not matched to a gene. Germline V gene sequence: CDR1 SNHLY, CDR2 FYNNEI. The length of the CDR3 is 16 residues. The CDR3 is CASSHSPTGYRDEQYF. The CDR3 DNA follows: TGTGCCAGCAGTCACTCACCGACAGGGTATCGGGACGAGCAGTACTTC. The whole variable domain, remainder taken from reference TRBV2 and TRBJ2-7, is EPEVTQTPSHQVTQMGQEVILRCVPISNHLYFYWYRQILGQKVEFLVSFYNNEISEKSEIFDDQFSVERPDGSNFTLKIRSTKLEDSAMYFCASSHSPTGYRDEQYFGPGTRLTVT.

V and J are TRBV6-5 and TRBJ1-1; the D is unclear. The ends were cut back, 4 bases at V and 10 bases at J, with 16 bases in the middle. Germline lookup yields CDR1 MNHEY and CDR2 SVGAGI. This CDR3 is built from 13 residues. This CDR3 reads CASSSDLNRGAFF. CDR3 in DNA: TGTGCCAGCAGTTCCGACCTAAATCGCGGAGCTTTCTTT.

As to this clone: The same CDR3 can be traced to other DNA sequences in this sample. This chain uses TRBV4-3 with TRBJ1-1, with D perhaps matching TRBD1 (6 bases). The CDR3 runs to 13 residues. Germline CDR1 is LGHNA and CDR2 is YSLEER. The V gene lost 0 bases and the J gene lost 4 bases, with 6 bases spanning the gap. The CDR3 is CASSQEGGTEAFF. As DNA, the CDR3 is TGCGCCAGCAGCCAAGAAGGGGGCACTGAAGCTTTCTTT.

The chain uses TRBV5-1 and TRBJ2-7; maybe TRBD1 (5 bases). Germline lookup yields CDR1 SGHRS and CDR2 YFSETQ. The V end was cut by 3 bases, the J end by 2 bases, with 12 bases between. The CDR3 has 14 residues. CDR3 DNA: TGCGCCAGCAGCTGGGCTAGGGGAACCTACGAGCAGTACTTC. This codes for CASSWARGTYEQYF.

The chain employs TRBV5-1 and TRBJ2-7, with 8 positions matching TRBD1. In germline, CDR1 is SGHRS, CDR2 YFSETQ. The CDR3 has 14 residues. V was clipped by 2 bases and J by 7 bases; unmatched bases: 8. CDR3 nucleotides: TGCGCCAGCAGCTTCTCGGGACAGGTTTCTGAGCAGTACTTC. Amino acid sequence: CASSFSGQVSEQYF.

This chain links TRBV4-2 with TRBJ2-3; 7 bases are a match to TRBD2. Per the germline V gene, CDR1 is LGHNA and CDR2 is YNFKEQ. With V trimmed by 0 bases and J by 0 bases, 6 bases remained unmatched. This CDR3 is built from 17 residues. This CDR3 reads CASSQETGGASTDTQYF. DNA for the CDR3: TGTGCCAGCAGCCAAGAGACGGGGGGTGCTAGCACAGATACGCAGTATTTT.

There are a few counts of this clone. The gene calls are TRBV7-6 and TRBJ2-1; 8 bases match TRBD2. This CDR3 contains 15 residues. Trimming cost V 3 bases and J 4 bases; bases outside gene matches: 5. Germline V gene data show CDR1 as SGHVS and CDR2 as FNYEAQ. Here the CDR3 DNA reads TGTGCCAGCAGCTTTACTAGCGGACCTTACAATGAGCAGTTCTTC. Translated: CASSFTSGPYNEQFF.

The V and J genes are TRBV16 and TRBJ1-2; D perhaps matches TRBD1 (6 bases). The germline V gene encodes CDR1 KGHSY and CDR2 FQNENV. V lost 2 bases, J lost 4 bases, and 11 bases lay in between. The CDR3 covers 14 residues. The CDR3 here is CASSQMQGFYGYTF. CDR3 DNA: TGTGCCAGCAGCCAAATGCAGGGGTTCTATGGCTACACCTTC.

This clone was picked up a small number of times. The chain employs TRBV9 and TRBJ2-5; D gene unclear. The germline gives CDR1 SGDLS, CDR2 YYNGEE. Trimming left V 3 bases short and J 4 bases short, with 4 bases between. The length of the CDR3 is 11 residues. The CDR3 sequence: CASSARETQYF. DNA for the CDR3: TGTGCCAGCAGCGCTCGAGAGACCCAGTACTTC.

This chain connects TRBV5-5 to TRBJ2-1, with 10 nucleotides matching TRBD2. CDR3 size: 18 residues. The germline CDR1 and CDR2 sequences are SGHKS and YYEKEE (reference sequence). J lost 7 bases, V lost 2 bases, and 15 bases had no gene match. CDR3 region: CASSFAGQLAGVHNEQFF. CDR3 DNA sequence: TGTGCCAGCAGCTTCGCGGGGCAGCTAGCGGGAGTTCATAATGAGCAGTTCTTC. Together with reference TRBV5-5 and TRBJ2-1, the CDR3 gives the full variable domain: DAGVTQSPTHLIKTRGQQVTLRCSPISGHKSVSWYQQVLGQGPQFIFQYYEKEERGRGNFPDRFSARQFPNYSSELNVNALLLGDSALYLCASSFAGQLAGVHNEQFFGPGTRLTVL.

V is TRBV27 and J is TRBJ2-1, with TRBD1 as a possible D gene (7 bases). Germline values: CDR1 MNHEY, CDR2 SMNVEV (reference sequence). V was cut by 11 bases and J by 12 bases, with 17 bases left in between. The CDR3 loop spans 11 amino acids. CDR3 coding DNA: TGTGCCTGGTCGTGGAGGGGGCGGCAGTTCTTC. Amino acid sequence: CAWSWRGRQFF.

The chain uses TRBV5-6 and TRBJ2-1; 10 bases align to TRBD2. Germline CDR1 is SGHDT and CDR2 is YYEEEE. The CDR3 covers 15 residues. V shed 0 bases and J 10 bases; nucleotides not matched to a gene: 7. CDR3 sequence reads: CASSLVVAGGSEQFF. CDR3 nucleotide sequence: TGTGCCAGCAGCTTGGTCGTAGCGGGGGGATCGGAGCAGTTCTTC.

The chain couples TRBV5-1 to TRBJ2-3, with 10 bases that match TRBD1. The CDR3 is 16 residues long. Germline lookup yields CDR1 SGHRS and CDR2 YFSETQ. V lost 2 bases, J lost 3 bases, and 6 bases stayed unmatched. The chain's CDR3 is CASSFRQGAGTDTQYF. The CDR3 nucleotides are TGCGCCAGCAGCTTTAGACAGGGGGCTGGAACAGATACGCAGTATTTT.

The count of this clone is one. V and J are TRBV18 and TRBJ2-7, with D perhaps TRBD2 (6 bases). Trimming removed 2 bases from V and 7 bases from J, with 15 bases in between. Germline loops: CDR1 KGHSH, CDR2 LQKENI. CDR3 size: 14 residues. The CDR3 reads CASSPGQARGEQYF. The CDR3 DNA reads TGTGCCAGCTCACCAGGGCAGGCACGGGGGGAGCAGTACTTC.

The chain joins TRBV28 to TRBJ2-7, with no clear D. The CDR3 contains 12 residues. The V gene lost 5 bases and the J gene lost 0 bases, with 5 bases spanning the gap. Germline CDR1 reads MDHEN; CDR2 reads SYDVKM. The CDR3 reads CASSLYSYEQYF. The CDR3 nucleotides are TGTGCCAGCAGTCTCTACTCCTACGAGCAGTACTTC.

The chain recombines TRBV7-9 with TRBJ2-7; D gene ambiguous. The germline CDR1 and CDR2 sequences are SEHNR and FQNEAQ (reference sequence). Trimming cost V 7 bases and J 7 bases, with 11 bases left between them. There are 11 residues in the CDR3. DNA for the CDR3: TGTGCCAGCACCATTACCGGGGAGCAGTACTTC. It specifies CASTITGEQYF.